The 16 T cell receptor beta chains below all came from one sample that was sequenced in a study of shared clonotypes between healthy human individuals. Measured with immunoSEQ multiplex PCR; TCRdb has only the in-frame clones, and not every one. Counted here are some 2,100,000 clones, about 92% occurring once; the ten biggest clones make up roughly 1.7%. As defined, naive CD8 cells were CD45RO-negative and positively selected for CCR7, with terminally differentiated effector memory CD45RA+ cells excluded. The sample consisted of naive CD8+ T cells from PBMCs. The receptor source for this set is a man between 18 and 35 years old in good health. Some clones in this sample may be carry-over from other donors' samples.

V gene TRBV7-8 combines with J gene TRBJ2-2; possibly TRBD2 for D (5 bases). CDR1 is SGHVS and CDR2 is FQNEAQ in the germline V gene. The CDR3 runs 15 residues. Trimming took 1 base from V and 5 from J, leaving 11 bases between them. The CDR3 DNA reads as TGTGCCAGCAGCTTAGGGGGAGCAGGAACCGGGGAGCTGTTTTTT. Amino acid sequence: CASSLGGAGTGELFF.

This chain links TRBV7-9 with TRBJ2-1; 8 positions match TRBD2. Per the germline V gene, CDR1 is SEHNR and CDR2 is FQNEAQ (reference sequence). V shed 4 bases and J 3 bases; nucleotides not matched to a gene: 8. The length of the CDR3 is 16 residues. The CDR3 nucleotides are TGTGCCAGCAGCTCAACCGGGACTAGGGTCTACAATGAGCAGTTCTTC. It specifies CASSSTGTRVYNEQFF.

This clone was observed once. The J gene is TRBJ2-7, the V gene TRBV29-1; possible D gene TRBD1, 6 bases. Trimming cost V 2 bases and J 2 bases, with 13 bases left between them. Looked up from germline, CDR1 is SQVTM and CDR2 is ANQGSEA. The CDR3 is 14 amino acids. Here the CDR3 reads CSVERQVKAYEQYF. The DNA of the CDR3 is TGCAGCGTTGAAAGACAGGTCAAAGCCTACGAGCAGTACTTC.

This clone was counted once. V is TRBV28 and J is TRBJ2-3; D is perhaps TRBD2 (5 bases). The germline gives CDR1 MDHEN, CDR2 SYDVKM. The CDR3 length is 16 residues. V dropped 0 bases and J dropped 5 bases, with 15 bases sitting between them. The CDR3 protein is CASSLWRAGYGDTQYF. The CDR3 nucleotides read TGTGCCAGCAGTTTATGGAGGGCAGGCTATGGAGATACGCAGTATTTT.

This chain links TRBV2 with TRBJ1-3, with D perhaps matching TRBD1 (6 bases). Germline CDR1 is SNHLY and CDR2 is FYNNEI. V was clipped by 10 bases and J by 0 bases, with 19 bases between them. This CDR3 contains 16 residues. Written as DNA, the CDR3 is TGTGCCACCTACGTCTACAGGGCCGACTCTGGAAACACCATATATTTT. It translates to CATYVYRADSGNTIYF.

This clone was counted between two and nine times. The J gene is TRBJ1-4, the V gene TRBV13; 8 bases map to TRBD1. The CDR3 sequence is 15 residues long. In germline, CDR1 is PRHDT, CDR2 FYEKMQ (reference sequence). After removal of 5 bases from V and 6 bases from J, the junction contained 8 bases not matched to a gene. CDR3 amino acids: CASSDRDRGDEKLFF. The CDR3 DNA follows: TGTGCCAGCAGCGATAGAGACAGGGGAGATGAAAAACTGTTTTTT.

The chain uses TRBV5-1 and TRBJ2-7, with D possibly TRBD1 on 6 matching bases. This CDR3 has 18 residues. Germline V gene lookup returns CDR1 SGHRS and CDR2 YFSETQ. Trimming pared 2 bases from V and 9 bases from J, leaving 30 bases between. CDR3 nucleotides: TGCGCCAGCAGCTTACACAGATCCTCCGGGACATCTAACGACGGGCAGTACTTC. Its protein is CASSLHRSSGTSNDGQYF.

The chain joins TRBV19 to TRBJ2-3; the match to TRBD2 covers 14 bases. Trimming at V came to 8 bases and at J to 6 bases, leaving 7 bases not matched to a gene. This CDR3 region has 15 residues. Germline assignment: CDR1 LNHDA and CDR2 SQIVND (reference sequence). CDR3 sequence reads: CASAGLAGVDDTQYF. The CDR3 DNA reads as TGTGCCAGTGCGGGACTAGCGGGAGTCGATGATACGCAGTATTTT.

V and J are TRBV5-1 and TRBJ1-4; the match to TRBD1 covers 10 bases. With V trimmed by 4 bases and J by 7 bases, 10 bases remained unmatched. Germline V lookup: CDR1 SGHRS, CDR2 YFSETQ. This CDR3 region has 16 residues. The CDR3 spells CASSPPDRGLGEKLFF. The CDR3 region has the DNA TGCGCCAGCAGCCCCCCCGACAGGGGGCTTGGTGAAAAACTGTTTTTT.

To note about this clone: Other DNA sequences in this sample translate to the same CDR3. CDR3 amino acids: CASSPGTAYGYTF. The CDR3 DNA is TGTGCCAGCTCGCCCGGGACAGCCTATGGCTACACCTTC. This chain links TRBV18 with TRBJ1-2; 7 nucleotides line up with TRBD1. The trim removed 6 bases at V and 4 bases at J, leaving 5 bases unmatched. CDR1 and CDR2 (germline): KGHSH, LQKENI. The CDR3 runs 13 residues.

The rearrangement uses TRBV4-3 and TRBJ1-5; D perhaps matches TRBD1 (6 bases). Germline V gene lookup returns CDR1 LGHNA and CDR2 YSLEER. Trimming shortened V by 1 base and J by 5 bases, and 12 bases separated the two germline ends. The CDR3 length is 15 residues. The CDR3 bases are TGCGCCAGCAGCCAAGCATCAGGGGAATATCAGCCCCAGCATTTT. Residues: CASSQASGEYQPQHF.

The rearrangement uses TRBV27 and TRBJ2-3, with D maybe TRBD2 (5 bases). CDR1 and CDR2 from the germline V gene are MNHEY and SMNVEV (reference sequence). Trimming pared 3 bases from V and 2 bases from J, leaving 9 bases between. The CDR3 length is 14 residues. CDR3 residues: CASSLSSVTDTQYF. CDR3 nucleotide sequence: TGTGCCAGCAGTTTGAGTAGCGTCACAGATACGCAGTATTTT.

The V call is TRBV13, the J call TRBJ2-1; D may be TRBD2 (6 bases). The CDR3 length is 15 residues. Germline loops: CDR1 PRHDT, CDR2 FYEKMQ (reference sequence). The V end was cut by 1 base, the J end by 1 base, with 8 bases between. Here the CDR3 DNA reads TGTGCCAGCAGCTTAGTTAGCGGATCCTACAATGAGCAGTTCTTC. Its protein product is CASSLVSGSYNEQFF.

For the CDR3, the DNA is TGTGCCAGCAGATCCCAACTACAAGAGACCCAGTACTTC. It codes for CASRSQLQETQYF. This rearrangement joins TRBV28 to TRBJ2-5; D is ambiguous. This CDR3 comprises 13 residues. V dropped 6 bases and J dropped 2 bases, with 10 bases sitting between them. Germline V gene lookup returns CDR1 MDHEN and CDR2 SYDVKM.

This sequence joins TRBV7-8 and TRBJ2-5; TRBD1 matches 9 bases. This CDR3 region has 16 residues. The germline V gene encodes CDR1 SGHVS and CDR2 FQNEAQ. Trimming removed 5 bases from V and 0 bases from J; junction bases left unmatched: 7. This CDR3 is CASSPWGQGNQETQYF. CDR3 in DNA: TGTGCCAGCAGCCCCTGGGGACAGGGCAACCAAGAGACCCAGTACTTC.

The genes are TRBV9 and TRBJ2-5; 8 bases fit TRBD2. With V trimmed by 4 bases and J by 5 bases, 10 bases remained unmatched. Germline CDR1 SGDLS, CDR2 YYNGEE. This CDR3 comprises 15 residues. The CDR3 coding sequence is TGTGCCAGCAGCCCGGCCGGGAGGGGGATGGAGACCCAGTACTTC. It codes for CASSPAGRGMETQYF.